Here is one T cell receptor beta chain with its context. The data belong to a study of blood T cell repertoires in COVID-19. On the study more broadly: Acute and convalescent COVID-19 samples came from the United States, Italy and Spain.

Original methodology: Quantification of nucleated cells was approximated via reference gene primer amplification. Assay: immunoSEQ multiplex PCR; the TCRdb copy retains only in-frame clones and omits some. For V, J and clone size, that table is used; D and trimming come from the DNA. The sample lists a few hundred thousand clones; more than 70% were seen once. V shed 7 bases, J shed 4 bases, and the junction held 6 bases outside the gene matches. Germline V gives CDR1 MNHEY, CDR2 SVGAGI. The CDR3 has 15 amino acids. The source is a woman aged 60-75 years in a cohort exposed to, infected with or recovered from COVID-19 (not recorded which). The sample comprised PBMCs or T cells enriched from blood (not recorded which). The genes are TRBV6-5 and TRBJ1-5; 11 bases map to TRBD1. The CDR3 DNA follows: TGTGCCAGCATTCTGGACAGGGGGCCTAATCAGCCCCAGCATTTT. This sequence encodes CASILDRGPNQPQHF.